Sequencing of this T cell receptor beta chain was carried out in a study of vaccination and CD4 T cells after COVID-19. Per germline, CDR1 SGHVS and CDR2 FQNEAQ. Trimming removed 5 bases at V and 8 bases at J, with 13 bases between. This CDR3 is 13 amino acids long. Sequenced with the Oncomine TCR Beta short-read assay was DNA taken from cultured CD4+ T cells. MiXCR, applied by TCRdb to the PCR reads, yields one record per CDR3 protein. The sample carries about 3,500 distinct CDR3 sequences, less than 55% recorded once. This clonotype came up a few times. Its antigen is undetermined. The treatment was: roughly ten-day PBMC culture with coronavirus spike peptide pools or control peptides (ViraFEST assay).

This receptor was obtained from a human donor who had recovered from COVID-19. The chain is built from TRBV7-8 and TRBJ2-1; TRBD1 is a possible D gene (6 bases). Sequencing input: CD4+ T cells from blood, cultured in vitro. CDR3 region: CASSVLQGDEQFF. CDR3 coding DNA: TGTGCCAGCAGCGTACTACAGGGCGATGAGCAGTTCTTC.